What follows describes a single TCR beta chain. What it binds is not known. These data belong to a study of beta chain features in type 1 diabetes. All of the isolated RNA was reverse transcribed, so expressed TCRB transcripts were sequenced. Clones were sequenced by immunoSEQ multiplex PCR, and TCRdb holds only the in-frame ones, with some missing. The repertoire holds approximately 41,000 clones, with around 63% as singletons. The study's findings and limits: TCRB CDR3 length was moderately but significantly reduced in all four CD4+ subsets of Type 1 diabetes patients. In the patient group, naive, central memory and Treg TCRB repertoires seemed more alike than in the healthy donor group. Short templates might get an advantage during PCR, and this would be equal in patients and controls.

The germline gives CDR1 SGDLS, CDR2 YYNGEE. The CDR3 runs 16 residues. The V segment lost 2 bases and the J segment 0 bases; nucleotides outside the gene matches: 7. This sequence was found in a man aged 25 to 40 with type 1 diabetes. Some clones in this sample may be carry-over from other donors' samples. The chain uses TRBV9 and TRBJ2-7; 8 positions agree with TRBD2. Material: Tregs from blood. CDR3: CASSVSAGATSYEQYF. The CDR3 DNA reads TGTGCCAGCAGCGTCTCAGCGGGGGCCACCTCCTACGAGCAGTACTTC. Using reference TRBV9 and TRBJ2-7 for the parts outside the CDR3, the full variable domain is DSGVTQTPKHLITATGQRVTLRCSPRSGDLSVYWYQQSLDQGLQFLIQYYNGEERAKGNILERFSAQQFPDLHSELNLSSLELGDSALYFCASSVSAGATSYEQYFGPGTRLTVT.